Each of the 5 T cell receptor beta chains below was sequenced from the same sample in a study of shared clonotypes between healthy human individuals. The assay was immunoSEQ multiplex PCR, and TCRdb's table has in-frame clones only and misses some. The sample holds approximately 1.9 million clones; around 95% are singletons and the top ten take under 2%. Naivety among CD8 cells was defined by CD45RO negativity and positive CCR7 selection, thereby excluding terminally differentiated effector memory CD45RA+ cells. Sequencing was performed on naive CD8+ T cells from PBMCs. The receptors stem from a man in his late teens or twenties in good health. Some clones in this sample may be carry-over from other donors' samples.

Worth noting for this clone: In the same sample, other DNA sequences code for this CDR3. V usage is TRBV6-5 and J usage is TRBJ2-1; D may be TRBD1 or TRBD2 (5 bases each). The CDR3 is made up of 16 amino acids. Trimming took off 0 bases at V and 0 bases at J, with 9 bases between the two ends. The germline CDR1 and CDR2 sequences are MNHEY and SVGAGI. CDR3 sequence (DNA): TGTGCCAGCAGTTACTCGGCAGGGAGCTCCTACAATGAGCAGTTCTTC. Translating gives CASSYSAGSSYNEQFF.

The chain has TRBV27 and TRBJ2-2; D gene uncertain. The CDR3 extends over 12 amino acids. CDR1 MNHEY and CDR2 SMNVEV come from the germline V gene (reference sequence). V gave up 7 bases and J gave up 7 bases, with 10 bases separating them. The CDR3 here is CASTPGFGELFF. The CDR3 DNA reads as TGTGCCAGCACCCCGGGTTTCGGGGAGCTGTTTTTT.

This chain joins TRBV2 and TRBJ2-7; D gene unclear. Trimming cost V 1 base and J 5 bases, with 18 bases left between them. The germline V gene encodes CDR1 SNHLY and CDR2 FYNNEI. CDR3 length equals 16 residues. CDR3 nucleotide sequence: TGTGCCAGCAGTGAAGGGGCGACCTACCTAACCCACGAGCAGTACTTC. Translating gives CASSEGATYLTHEQYF.

V is TRBV7-9 and J is TRBJ2-5; TRBD2 matches at 10 bases. Germline CDR1 reads SEHNR; CDR2 reads FQNEAQ (reference sequence). The CDR3 consists of 16 residues. V lost 1 base and J lost 4; bases outside the gene matches: 6. CDR3 nucleotides: TGTGCCAGCAGCTTAGGTCCAGCGGGAGGGCCAGAGACCCAGTACTTC. Protein sequence: CASSLGPAGGPETQYF.

The V gene is TRBV5-8, the J gene TRBJ2-7; D might be TRBD2 (6 bases). Trimming took 1 base from V and 0 from J, leaving 17 bases between them. The germline gives CDR1 SGHTS, CDR2 YDEGEE. The CDR3 consists of 17 residues. CDR3 in amino acids: CASSLFSSETSSYEQYF. CDR3 coding DNA: TGTGCCAGCAGCTTGTTTTCTTCCGAGACTAGCTCCTACGAGCAGTACTTC.